This T cell receptor (beta chain) comes out of a study of technical replicates of blood from a handful of donors. The V and J ends lost 5 bases and 0 bases, in that order; junction bases with no gene match: 7. This CDR3 has 17 amino acids. Germline CDR1 is SGHAT and CDR2 is FQNNGV. TCRdb's table, derived via immunoSEQ multiplex PCR, lists solely in-frame clones and lacks some. The table lists about 49,000 clones, roughly 90% of them singletons. The chain joins TRBV11-2 to TRBJ2-3, with 11 bases that match TRBD2. The TCR was taken from a human donor in good health. Some clones in this sample may be carry-over from other donors' samples. Sequencing was done on a sample of PBMCs. The CDR3 sequence is CASSTGTSGQSTDTQYF. In DNA, the CDR3 is TGTGCCAGCAGCACCGGGACTAGCGGCCAAAGCACAGATACGCAGTATTTT.